This T cell receptor (beta chain) was documented in a study of T cells in Graves' hyperthyroidism and ophthalmopathy. Overall study context: The authors collected peripheral blood at initial diagnosis, before any treatment.

The PBMCs were taken from roughly 10 ml of fresh peripheral blood. About this clonotype: Its antigen is currently unknown.

Germline CDR1 DFQATT, CDR2 SNEGSKA (reference sequence). The V gene end was trimmed by 3 bases and the J gene end by 3 bases; junction bases not matched to a gene: 16. This CDR3 is built from 18 residues. Amplified TCR beta CDR3 regions came from RNA transcripts. HTBI primers drove first-round RT-PCR of the TCR CDR3. TCRdb re-called the multiplex PCR reads through MiXCR, storing one row per CDR3 protein. The sample lists hundreds of thousands of distinct CDR3 sequences; over 10% were seen once. General study findings and limits: Blood held most thyroid clonotypes expanded above 0.001 frequency.

This clonotype was sampled from a woman aged 18-35 years with Graves' hyperthyroidism. The sequencing input was blood. This chain joins TRBV20-1 and TRBJ2-3, with 9 bases lining up with TRBD2. CDR3 residues: CSASSGGYSGRWTDTQYF. CDR3 in DNA: TGCAGTGCTAGTAGTGGGGGATATAGCGGGAGATGGACAGATACGCAGTATTTT.